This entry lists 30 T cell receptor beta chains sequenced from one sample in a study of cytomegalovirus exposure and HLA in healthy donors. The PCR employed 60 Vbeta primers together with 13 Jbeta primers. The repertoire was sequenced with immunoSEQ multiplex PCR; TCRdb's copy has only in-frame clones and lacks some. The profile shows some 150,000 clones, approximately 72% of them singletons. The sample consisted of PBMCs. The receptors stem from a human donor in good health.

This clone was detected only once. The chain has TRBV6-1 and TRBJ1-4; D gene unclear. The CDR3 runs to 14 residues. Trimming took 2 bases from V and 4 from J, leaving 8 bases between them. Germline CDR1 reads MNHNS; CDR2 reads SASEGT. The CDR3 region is CASSERGVNEKLFF. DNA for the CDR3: TGTGCCAGCAGTGAACGGGGAGTTAATGAAAAACTGTTTTTT.

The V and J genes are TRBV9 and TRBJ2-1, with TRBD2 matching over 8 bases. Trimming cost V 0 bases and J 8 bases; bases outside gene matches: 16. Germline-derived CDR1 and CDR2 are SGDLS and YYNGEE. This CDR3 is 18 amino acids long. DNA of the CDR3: TGTGCCAGCAGCGTAGCGAGGGGGAGCGGGGGTCGGGGCGATGAGCAGTTCTTC. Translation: CASSVARGSGGRGDEQFF.

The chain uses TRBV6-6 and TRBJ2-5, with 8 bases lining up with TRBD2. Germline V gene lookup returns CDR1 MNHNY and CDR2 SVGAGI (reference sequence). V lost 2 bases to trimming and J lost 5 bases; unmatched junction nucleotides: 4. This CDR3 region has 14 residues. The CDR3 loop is CASSYRGGVETQYF. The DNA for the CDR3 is TGTGCCAGCAGTTACCGGGGGGGGGTGGAGACCCAGTACTTC.

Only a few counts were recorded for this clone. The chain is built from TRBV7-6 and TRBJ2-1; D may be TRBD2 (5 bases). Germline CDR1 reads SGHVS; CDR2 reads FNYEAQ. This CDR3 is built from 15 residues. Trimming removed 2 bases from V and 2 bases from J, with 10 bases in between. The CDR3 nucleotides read TGTGCCAGCAGCTTAAGTAGCGATGCCTACAATGAGCAGTTCTTC. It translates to CASSLSSDAYNEQFF.

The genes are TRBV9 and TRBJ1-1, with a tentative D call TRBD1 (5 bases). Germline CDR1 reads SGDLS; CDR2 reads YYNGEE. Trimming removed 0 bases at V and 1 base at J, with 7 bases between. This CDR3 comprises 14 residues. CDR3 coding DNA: TGTGCCAGCAGCGTAGTGGACACGAACACTGAAGCTTTCTTT. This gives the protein CASSVVDTNTEAFF.

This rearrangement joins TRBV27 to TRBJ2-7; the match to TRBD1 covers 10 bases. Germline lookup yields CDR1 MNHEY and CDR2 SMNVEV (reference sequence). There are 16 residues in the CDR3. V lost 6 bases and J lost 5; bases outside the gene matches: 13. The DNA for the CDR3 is TGTGCCAGCAGCCGTCTTCCGGGACAGGGGTCCGACGAGCAGTACTTC. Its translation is CASSRLPGQGSDEQYF.

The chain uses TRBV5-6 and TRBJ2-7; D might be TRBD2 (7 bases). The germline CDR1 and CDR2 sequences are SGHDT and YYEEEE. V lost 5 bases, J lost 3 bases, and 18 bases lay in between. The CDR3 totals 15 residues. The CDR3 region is CASSIGHRGGYEQYF. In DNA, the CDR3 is TGTGCCAGCAGTATCGGGCATAGGGGGGGCTACGAGCAGTACTTC.

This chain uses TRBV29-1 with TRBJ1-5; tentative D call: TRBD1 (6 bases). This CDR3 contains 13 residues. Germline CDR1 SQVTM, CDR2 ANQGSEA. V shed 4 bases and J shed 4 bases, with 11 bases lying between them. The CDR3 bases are TGCAGCGTTGGGACGGGGACAAATCAGCCCCAGCATTTT. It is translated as CSVGTGTNQPQHF.

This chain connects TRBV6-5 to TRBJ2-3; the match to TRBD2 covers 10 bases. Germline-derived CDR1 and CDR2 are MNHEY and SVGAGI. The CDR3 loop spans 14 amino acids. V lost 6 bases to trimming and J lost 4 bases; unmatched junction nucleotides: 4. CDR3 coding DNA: TGTGCCAGCAGGGGGACTAGCGCATCAGATACGCAGTATTTT. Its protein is CASRGTSASDTQYF.

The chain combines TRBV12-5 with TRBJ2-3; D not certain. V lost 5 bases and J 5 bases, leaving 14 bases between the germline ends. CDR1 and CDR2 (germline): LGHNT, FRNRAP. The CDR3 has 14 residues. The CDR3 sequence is CASGPPSIVDTQYF. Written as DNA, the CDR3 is TGTGCTAGTGGTCCACCCTCTATAGTAGATACGCAGTATTTT.

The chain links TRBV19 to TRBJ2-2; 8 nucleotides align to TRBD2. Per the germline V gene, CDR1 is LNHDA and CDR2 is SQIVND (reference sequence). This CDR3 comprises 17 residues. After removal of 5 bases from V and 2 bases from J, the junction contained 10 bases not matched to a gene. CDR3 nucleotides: TGTGCCAGTAGTCCACGGGGGGGCGTTGCAAACACCGGGGAGCTGTTTTTT. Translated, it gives CASSPRGGVANTGELFF.

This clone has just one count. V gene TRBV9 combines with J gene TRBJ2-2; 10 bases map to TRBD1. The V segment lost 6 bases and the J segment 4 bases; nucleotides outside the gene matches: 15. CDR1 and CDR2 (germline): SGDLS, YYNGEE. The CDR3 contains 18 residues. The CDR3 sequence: CASKRGGGQGTPTGELFF. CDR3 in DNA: TGTGCCAGCAAGAGGGGAGGGGGACAGGGGACCCCCACCGGGGAGCTGTTTTTT.

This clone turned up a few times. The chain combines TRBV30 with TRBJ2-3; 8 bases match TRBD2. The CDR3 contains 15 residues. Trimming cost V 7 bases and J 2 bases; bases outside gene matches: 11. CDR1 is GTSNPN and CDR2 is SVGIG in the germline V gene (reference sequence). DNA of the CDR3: TGTGCCTCCCTAGGCAGCGGGGGACTCACAGATACGCAGTATTTT. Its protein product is CASLGSGGLTDTQYF.

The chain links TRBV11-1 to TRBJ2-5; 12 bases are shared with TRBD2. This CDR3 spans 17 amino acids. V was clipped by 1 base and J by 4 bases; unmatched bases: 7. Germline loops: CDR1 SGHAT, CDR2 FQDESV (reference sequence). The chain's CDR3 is CASSLGLAGADRETQYF. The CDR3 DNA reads TGTGCCAGCAGCTTAGGACTAGCGGGGGCGGACCGAGAGACCCAGTACTTC.

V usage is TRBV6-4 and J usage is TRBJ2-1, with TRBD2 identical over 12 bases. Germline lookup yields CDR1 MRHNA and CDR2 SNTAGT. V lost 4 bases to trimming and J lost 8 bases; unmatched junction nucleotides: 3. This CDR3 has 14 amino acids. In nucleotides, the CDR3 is TGTGCCAGCAGTGCACTAGCGGGGGGAGATGAGCAGTTCTTC. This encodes CASSALAGGDEQFF.

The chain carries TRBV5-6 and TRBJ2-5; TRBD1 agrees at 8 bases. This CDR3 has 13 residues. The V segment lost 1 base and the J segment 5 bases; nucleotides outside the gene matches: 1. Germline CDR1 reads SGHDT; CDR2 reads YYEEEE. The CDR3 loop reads CASSLNRGETQYF. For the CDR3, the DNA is TGTGCCAGCAGCTTGAACAGGGGGGAGACCCAGTACTTC.

CDR3 residues: CASSQETSGSYEQYF. The CDR3 DNA reads as TGTGCCAGCAGCCAAGAAACTAGCGGCTCCTACGAGCAGTACTTC. V usage is TRBV7-9 and J usage is TRBJ2-7, with 8 bases lining up with TRBD2. With 5 bases clipped from V and 0 bases from J, the junction kept 6 bases outside the gene matches. Germline loops: CDR1 SEHNR, CDR2 FQNEAQ (reference sequence). This CDR3 is 15 amino acids long.

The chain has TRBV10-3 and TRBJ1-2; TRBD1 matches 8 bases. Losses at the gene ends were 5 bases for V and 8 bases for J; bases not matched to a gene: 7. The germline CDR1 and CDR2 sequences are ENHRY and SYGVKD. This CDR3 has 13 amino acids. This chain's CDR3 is CAISPGQGVGYTF. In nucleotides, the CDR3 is TGTGCCATCAGTCCTGGACAGGGAGTCGGCTACACCTTC.

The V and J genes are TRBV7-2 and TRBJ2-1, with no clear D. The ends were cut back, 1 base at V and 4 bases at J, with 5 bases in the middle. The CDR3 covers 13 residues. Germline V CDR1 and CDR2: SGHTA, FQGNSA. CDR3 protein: CASSLDPYNEQFF. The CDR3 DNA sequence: TGTGCCAGCAGCTTAGATCCGTACAATGAGCAGTTCTTC.

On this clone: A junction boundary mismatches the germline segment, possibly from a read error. The DNA of the CDR3 is TGTGCCAGCAGCCAATCCCAGGTCTACGAGCAATACTTC. Translation: CASSQSQVYEQYF. V and J are TRBV14 and TRBJ2-7; D is ambiguous. This CDR3 contains 13 residues. Per germline, CDR1 SGHDN and CDR2 FVKESK.

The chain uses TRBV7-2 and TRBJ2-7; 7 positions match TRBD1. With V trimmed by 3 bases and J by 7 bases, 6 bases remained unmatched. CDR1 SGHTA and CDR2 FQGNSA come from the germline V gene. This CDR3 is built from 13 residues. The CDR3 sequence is CASSLGRGSEQYF. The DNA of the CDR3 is TGTGCCAGCAGCTTGGGCAGGGGGAGTGAGCAGTACTTC.

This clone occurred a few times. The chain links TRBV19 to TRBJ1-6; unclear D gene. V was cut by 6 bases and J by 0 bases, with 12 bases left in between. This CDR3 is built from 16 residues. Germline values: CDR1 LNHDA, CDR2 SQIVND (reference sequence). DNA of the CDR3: TGTGCCAGTAGCCTGCCCACGAGCTCCTATAATTCACCCCTCCACTTT. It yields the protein CASSLPTSSYNSPLHF. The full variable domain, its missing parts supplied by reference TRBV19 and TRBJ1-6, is DGGITQSPKYLFRKEGQNVTLSCEQNLNHDAMYWYRQDPGQGLRLIYYSQIVNDFQKGDIAEGYSVSREKKESFPLTVTSAQKNPTAFYLCASSLPTSSYNSPLHFGNGTRLTVT.

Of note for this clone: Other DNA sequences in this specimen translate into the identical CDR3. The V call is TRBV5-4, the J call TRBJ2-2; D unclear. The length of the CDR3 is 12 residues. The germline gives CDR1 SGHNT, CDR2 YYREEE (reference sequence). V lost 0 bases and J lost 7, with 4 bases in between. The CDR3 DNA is TGTGCCAGCAGCTTGGGTAGCGGGGAGCTGTTTTTT. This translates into CASSLGSGELFF.

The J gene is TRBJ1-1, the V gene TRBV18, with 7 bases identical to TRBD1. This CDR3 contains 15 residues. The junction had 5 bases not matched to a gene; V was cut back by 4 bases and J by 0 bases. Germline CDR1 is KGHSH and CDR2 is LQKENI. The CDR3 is CASSRETGLNTEAFF. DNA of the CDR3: TGTGCCAGCTCACGGGAGACAGGGCTGAACACTGAAGCTTTCTTT.

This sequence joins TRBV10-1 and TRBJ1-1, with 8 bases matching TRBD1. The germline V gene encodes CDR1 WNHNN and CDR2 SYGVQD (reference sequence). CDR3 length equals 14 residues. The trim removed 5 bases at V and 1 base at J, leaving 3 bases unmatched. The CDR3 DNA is TGCGCCAGCAGTATGGACAGGGAGAACACTGAAGCTTTCTTT. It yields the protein CASSMDRENTEAFF.

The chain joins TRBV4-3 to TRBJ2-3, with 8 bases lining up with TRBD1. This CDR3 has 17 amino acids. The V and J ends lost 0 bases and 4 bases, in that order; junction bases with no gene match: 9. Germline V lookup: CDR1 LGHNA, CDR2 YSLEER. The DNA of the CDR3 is TGCGCCAGCAGCCAAGATGGGGGCAGGGGGCAGTCAGATACGCAGTATTTT. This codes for CASSQDGGRGQSDTQYF.

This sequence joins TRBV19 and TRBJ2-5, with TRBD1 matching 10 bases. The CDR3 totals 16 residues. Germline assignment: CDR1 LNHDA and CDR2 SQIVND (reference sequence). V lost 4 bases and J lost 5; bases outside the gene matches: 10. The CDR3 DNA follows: TGTGCCAGTAGTAACTCAAGGGACAGGGGAAGGGAGACCCAGTACTTC. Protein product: CASSNSRDRGRETQYF.

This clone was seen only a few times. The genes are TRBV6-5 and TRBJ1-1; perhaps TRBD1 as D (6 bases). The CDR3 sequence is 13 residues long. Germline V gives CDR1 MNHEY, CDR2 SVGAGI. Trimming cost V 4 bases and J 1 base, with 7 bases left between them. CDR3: CASSSGQNTEAFF. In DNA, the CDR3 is TGTGCCAGCAGTTCGGGACAGAACACTGAAGCTTTCTTT.

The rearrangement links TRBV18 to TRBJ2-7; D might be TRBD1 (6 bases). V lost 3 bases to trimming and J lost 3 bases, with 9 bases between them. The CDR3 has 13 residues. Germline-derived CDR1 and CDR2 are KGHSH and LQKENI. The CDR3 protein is CASSPDRNYEQYF. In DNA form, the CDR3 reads TGTGCCAGCTCACCGGACAGAAACTACGAGCAGTACTTC.

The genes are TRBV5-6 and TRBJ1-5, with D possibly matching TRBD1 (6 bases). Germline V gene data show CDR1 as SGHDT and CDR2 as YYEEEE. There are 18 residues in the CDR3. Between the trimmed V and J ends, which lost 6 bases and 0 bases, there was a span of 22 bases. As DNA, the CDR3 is TGTGCCAGCACTAAACACGCCGACAGGAGATATAGCAATCAGCCCCAGCATTTT. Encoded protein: CASTKHADRRYSNQPQHF.